These 20 T cell receptor beta chains were all obtained from the same sample, sequenced in a study of blood T cell repertoires in COVID-19. TCRdb's copy holds only in-frame clones and misses some; the assay was immunoSEQ multiplex PCR. The table shows roughly 430,000 clones, with 88% occurring only once. Specimen: PBMCs or T cells enriched from blood (not recorded which). The origin of the receptors is a woman aged 40 to 55 with acute COVID-19.

The gene calls are TRBV24-1 and TRBJ2-1; 9 nucleotides agree with TRBD1. The CDR3 spans 16 residues. Germline CDR1 KGHDR, CDR2 SFDVKD. Trimming at V came to 4 bases and at J to 2 bases, leaving 5 bases not matched to a gene. The CDR3 DNA reads as TGTGCCACCAGTGACGCCGGGACAGGGACCTACAATGAGCAGTTCTTC. It specifies CATSDAGTGTYNEQFF.

The rearrangement joins TRBV18 to TRBJ1-4, with a weak D call TRBD1 (6 bases). Trimming pared 4 bases from V and 5 bases from J, leaving 11 bases between. Looked up from germline, CDR1 is KGHSH and CDR2 is LQKENI. There are 14 residues in the CDR3. DNA of the CDR3: TGTGCCAGCTCACAATCAGGGGCGAATGAAAAACTGTTTTTT. This sequence encodes CASSQSGANEKLFF.

The rearrangement uses TRBV5-1 and TRBJ2-3; D is unresolved. This CDR3 region has 12 residues. The germline gives CDR1 SGHRS, CDR2 YFSETQ. Trimming took 0 bases from V and 6 from J, leaving 5 bases between them. CDR3 residues: CASSLGRDTQYF. In nucleotides, the CDR3 is TGCGCCAGCAGCTTGGGTCGGGATACGCAGTATTTT. Combining the CDR3 with reference TRBV5-1 and TRBJ2-3 gives the whole variable domain KAGVTQTPRYLIKTRGQQVTLSCSPISGHRSVSWYQQTPGQGLQFLFEYFSETQRNKGNFPGRFSGRQFSNSRSEMNVSTLELGDSALYLCASSLGRDTQYFGPGTRLTVL.

The rearrangement links TRBV30 to TRBJ1-6, with D unclear. From germline, CDR1 is GTSNPN and CDR2 SVGIG (reference sequence). The CDR3 is 14 residues long. The chain's CDR3 is CAVQLSSYNSPLHF. The CDR3 DNA reads TGTGCTGTACAGCTAAGCTCCTATAATTCACCCCTCCACTTT.

V gene TRBV12-3 or TRBV12-4 combines with J gene TRBJ1-6; D uncertain. Deletions cut 3 bases from V and 11 bases from J, with 8 bases between. CDR3 length: 12 residues. CDR3 DNA: TGTGCCAGCAGTTTGGCGGGTACACCCCTCCACTTT. Protein product: CASSLAGTPLHF.

The chain has TRBV6-5 and TRBJ2-7; maybe TRBD1 (7 bases). The CDR3 is made up of 15 amino acids. The V and J ends lost 7 bases and 1 base respectively, with 17 bases between them. Germline loops: CDR1 MNHEY, CDR2 SVGAGI. DNA for the CDR3: TGTGCCAGCACCCCCGCAGGGGGGACTTCCTACGAGCAGTACTTC. Translation: CASTPAGGTSYEQYF.

The rearrangement joins TRBV19 to TRBJ2-5; 12 bases match TRBD2. The CDR3 covers 16 residues. CDR1 LNHDA and CDR2 SQIVND come from the germline V gene (reference sequence). V was clipped by 6 bases and J by 5 bases; unmatched bases: 10. CDR3 DNA: TGTGCCAGTAGCAACTCTCTAGCGGGGGGGCCGGAGACCCAGTACTTC. Protein: CASSNSLAGGPETQYF.

The genes are TRBV5-1 and TRBJ1-3; D not certain. Trimming took off 1 base at V and 4 bases at J, with 12 bases between the two ends. Germline CDR1 and CDR2: SGHRS and YFSETQ. The CDR3 is 15 amino acids. In DNA form, the CDR3 reads TGCGCCAGCAGCTTGATCCCGGGGAAAGGAAACACCATATATTTT. Translated, it gives CASSLIPGKGNTIYF.

The CDR3 bases are TGTGCCAGCAGCGCGACCGGGACAGGCCAAGAGACCCAGTACTTC. Its translation: CASSATGTGQETQYF. The chain joins TRBV11-2 to TRBJ2-5; 8 bases align to TRBD1. Unmatched junction bases numbered 6, after V lost 5 bases and J lost 1 base. CDR1 is SGHAT, CDR2 FQNNGV, per germline. This CDR3 comprises 15 residues.

The chain joins TRBV27 to TRBJ2-7; a possible D gene is TRBD1 (6 bases). Germline V lookup: CDR1 MNHEY, CDR2 SMNVEV (reference sequence). The CDR3 extends over 13 amino acids. Deletions cut 10 bases from V and 2 bases from J, with 15 bases between. This CDR3 is CATGTFLTYEQYF. In nucleotides, the CDR3 is TGTGCCACGGGGACATTTCTTACCTACGAGCAGTACTTC.

The J gene is TRBJ2-7, the V gene TRBV5-1; possible D gene TRBD2, 5 bases. V was clipped by 5 bases and J by 0 bases, with 15 bases between them. Germline loops: CDR1 SGHRS, CDR2 YFSETQ. The CDR3 runs 15 residues. The CDR3 DNA reads as TGCGCCAGCAGTACGGGAACGGGGAACTCCTACGAGCAGTACTTC. Translated, it gives CASSTGTGNSYEQYF. The full variable domain, its missing parts supplied by reference TRBV5-1 and TRBJ2-7, is KAGVTQTPRYLIKTRGQQVTLSCSPISGHRSVSWYQQTPGQGLQFLFEYFSETQRNKGNFPGRFSGRQFSNSRSEMNVSTLELGDSALYLCASSTGTGNSYEQYFGPGTRLTVT.

The chain combines TRBV19 with TRBJ2-7; 10 nucleotides match TRBD1. J gave up 6 bases and V 4 bases, and 6 bases lay outside the gene matches. The CDR3 has 14 amino acids. Germline loops: CDR1 LNHDA, CDR2 SQIVND (reference sequence). CDR3 residues: CASSTTGGRGEQYF. CDR3 sequence (DNA): TGTGCCAGTAGTACGACAGGGGGCAGGGGCGAGCAGTACTTC.

The chain combines TRBV21-1 with TRBJ1-5; TRBD1 was called by the table and not checked on the DNA. TRBV21-1 is designated a pseudogene. The CDR3 has 14 amino acids. Written as DNA, the CDR3 is TGTGCCAGCAAGTCGGACAGGGGCAATCAGCCCCAGCATTTT. As protein: CASKSDRGNQPQHF.

The chain is built from TRBV7-2 and TRBJ1-4; 11 positions match TRBD1. Losses at the gene ends were 5 bases for V and 7 bases for J; bases not matched to a gene: 9. This CDR3 spans 16 amino acids. Germline CDR1 is SGHTA and CDR2 is FQGNSA. The CDR3 sequence: CASSNGQGASGEKLFF. Here the CDR3 DNA reads TGTGCCAGCAGCAACGGACAGGGGGCATCGGGTGAAAAACTGTTTTTT. The full variable domain, completed using reference TRBV7-2 and TRBJ1-4, is GAGVSQSPSNKVTEKGKDVELRCDPISGHTALYWYRQSLGQGLEFLIYFQGNSAPDKSGLPSDRFSAERTGGSVSTLTIQRTQQEDSAVYLCASSNGQGASGEKLFFGSGTQLSVL.

The rearrangement uses TRBV5-5 and TRBJ1-4; TRBD1 might be the D (6 bases). Trimming removed 4 bases at V and 6 bases at J, with 19 bases between. The CDR3 is made up of 16 amino acids. CDR1 and CDR2 (germline): SGHKS, YYEKEE (reference sequence). In DNA, the CDR3 is TGTGCCAGCAGCGCCGCTTTGGGGGCGACTGATGAAAAACTGTTTTTT. It encodes CASSAALGATDEKLFF.

This clone was picked up a small number of times. The chain joins TRBV12-5 to TRBJ2-7, with D perhaps TRBD1 (7 bases). V was pared by 5 bases and J by 6 bases, with 17 bases between. Germline loops: CDR1 LGHNT, CDR2 FRNRAP. This CDR3 is 14 amino acids long. Here the CDR3 DNA reads TGTGCTAGTGGTGTACCCCATCAGGGGGGCGAGCAGTACTTC. The encoded protein is CASGVPHQGGEQYF.

V is TRBV9 and J is TRBJ1-2; D perhaps matches TRBD1 (6 bases). The CDR3 length is 13 residues. V was cut by 4 bases and J by 4 bases, with 11 bases left in between. Germline CDR1 is SGDLS and CDR2 is YYNGEE. The CDR3 DNA reads TGTGCCAGCAGCCTACAGGGAACCTATGGCTACACCTTC. Translation: CASSLQGTYGYTF.

The genes are TRBV2 and TRBJ1-1, with 7 nucleotides matching TRBD1. V lost 5 bases and J lost 0; bases outside the gene matches: 3. CDR1 is SNHLY, CDR2 FYNNEI, per germline. The CDR3 sequence is 14 residues long. The DNA of the CDR3 is TGTGCCAGCAGTCCGACAGGGATGAACACTGAAGCTTTCTTT. It is translated as CASSPTGMNTEAFF.

The chain couples TRBV19 to TRBJ2-5; D is uncertain. V lost 5 bases to trimming and J lost 0 bases, with 7 bases between them. Germline CDR1 LNHDA, CDR2 SQIVND (reference sequence). The CDR3 is 13 amino acids. The CDR3 DNA sequence: TGTGCCAGTAGTGCGGTATACCAAGAGACCCAGTACTTC. The encoded protein is CASSAVYQETQYF.

The chain combines TRBV7-2 with TRBJ2-7, with 9 bases fitting TRBD2. Germline loops: CDR1 SGHTA, CDR2 FQGNSA. With V trimmed by 4 bases and J by 4 bases, 5 bases remained unmatched. CDR3 size: 14 residues. The CDR3 nucleotides are TGTGCCAGCAGCTATTTAGGACTAGCGTACGAGCAGTACTTC. It codes for CASSYLGLAYEQYF. Drawing the rest from reference TRBV7-2 and TRBJ2-7, the complete variable domain is GAGVSQSPSNKVTEKGKDVELRCDPISGHTALYWYRQSLGQGLEFLIYFQGNSAPDKSGLPSDRFSAERTGGSVSTLTIQRTQQEDSAVYLCASSYLGLAYEQYFGPGTRLTVT.